The 10 T cell receptor beta chains below were found in one sample sequenced in a study of cytomegalovirus exposure and HLA in healthy donors. The PCR employed 60 Vbeta primers together with 13 Jbeta primers. Clones were sequenced by immunoSEQ multiplex PCR, and TCRdb holds only the in-frame ones, with some missing. The sample features approximately 100,000 clones, with roughly 14% in its top ten. The sample taken for sequencing was PBMCs. These receptors all stem from a man over 45 in good health and CMV-seropositive.

The rearrangement joins TRBV7-2 to TRBJ1-6; TRBD1 matches at 8 bases. V lost 5 bases, J lost 13 bases, and 7 bases stayed unmatched. The CDR3 spans 13 residues. Looked up from germline, CDR1 is SGHTA and CDR2 is FQGNSA. CDR3 DNA sequence: TGTGCCAGCAGCACCAGGGACAGGACGCCCCTCCACTTT. This gives the protein CASSTRDRTPLHF.

The chain employs TRBV4-2 and TRBJ1-4, with 9 bases fitting TRBD1. After removal of 0 bases from V and 8 bases from J, the junction contained 13 bases not matched to a gene. CDR1 is LGHNA and CDR2 is YNFKEQ in the germline V gene. The CDR3 runs to 18 residues. The chain's CDR3 is CASSQDSTGGGLGEKLFF. For the CDR3, the DNA is TGTGCCAGCAGCCAAGATTCAACAGGGGGCGGATTGGGCGAAAAACTGTTTTTT.

This chain uses TRBV30 with TRBJ1-1; possibly TRBD1 for D (6 bases). V was shortened by 6 bases and J by 11 bases, with 22 bases between the two germline ends. The CDR3 covers 13 residues. Germline values: CDR1 GTSNPN, CDR2 SVGIG (reference sequence). Here the CDR3 DNA reads TGTGCCTGCAAATCCCGCACAGGGAAGGGGGCTTTCTTT. Translated, it gives CACKSRTGKGAFF.

The V gene is TRBV13, the J gene TRBJ2-3; TRBD2 matches at 12 bases. Germline V gene lookup returns CDR1 PRHDT and CDR2 FYEKMQ (reference sequence). The CDR3 contains 19 residues. V gave up 0 bases and J gave up 1 base; unmatched junction bases: 8. CDR3: CASSLGTGLAGTRTDTQYF. CDR3 bases: TGTGCCAGCAGCTTAGGGACGGGACTAGCGGGCACGCGCACAGATACGCAGTATTTT.

The genes are TRBV5-1 and TRBJ1-1; D is unclear. Germline V CDR1 and CDR2: SGHRS, YFSETQ. This CDR3 spans 15 amino acids. Trimming removed 2 bases at V and 4 bases at J, with 15 bases between. CDR3 DNA sequence: TGCGCCAGCAGCTTCAACAGCCTTGGGAGCACTGAAGCTTTCTTT. This sequence encodes CASSFNSLGSTEAFF.

The gene calls are TRBV27 and TRBJ2-2, with 7 bases lining up with TRBD2. Per germline, CDR1 MNHEY and CDR2 SMNVEV (reference sequence). Trimming took 6 bases from V and 5 from J; bases not matched to a gene: 12. CDR3 length: 16 amino acids. CDR3 sequence: CASRPVGGSRTGELFF. CDR3 coding DNA: TGTGCCAGCAGGCCCGTGGGCGGGAGTAGAACCGGGGAGCTGTTTTTT.

This chain links TRBV27 with TRBJ1-1, with TRBD1 as a possible D gene (6 bases). The CDR3 is 17 residues long. Germline V gene data show CDR1 as MNHEY and CDR2 as SMNVEV (reference sequence). V lost 6 bases, J lost 5 bases, and 25 bases lay in between. The DNA of the CDR3 is TGTGCCAGCAGCTCTCATCCTGGGCAGGGGTTTATGACTGAAGCTTTCTTT. This gives the protein CASSSHPGQGFMTEAFF.

The chain uses TRBV7-6 and TRBJ1-1, with 8 bases that match TRBD1. Germline loops: CDR1 SGHVS, CDR2 FNYEAQ. The CDR3 covers 13 residues. Trimming at V came to 5 bases and at J to 4 bases, leaving 3 bases not matched to a gene. The CDR3: CASSPTGGTEAFF. In DNA form, the CDR3 reads TGTGCCAGCAGCCCCACAGGGGGCACTGAAGCTTTCTTT. The variable domain in full, completed from reference TRBV7-6 and TRBJ1-1, reads GAGVSQSPRYKVTKRGQDVALRCDPISGHVSLYWYRQALGQGPEFLTYFNYEAQQDKSGLPNDRFSAERPEGSISTLTIQRTEQRDSAMYRCASSPTGGTEAFFGQGTRLTVV.

The chain links TRBV7-9 to TRBJ2-3; TRBD2 matches at 7 bases. Germline V CDR1 and CDR2: SEHNR, FQNEAQ (reference sequence). Germline trimming cut 4 bases from V and 1 base from J; bases unmatched to any gene: 5. This CDR3 spans 15 amino acids. CDR3 sequence: CASSSLSGGTDTQYF. The DNA of the CDR3 is TGTGCCAGCAGCTCTTTAAGCGGGGGCACAGATACGCAGTATTTT.

The genes are TRBV19 and TRBJ2-5, with D tentatively TRBD2 (5 bases). CDR1 and CDR2 from the germline V gene are LNHDA and SQIVND (reference sequence). The length of the CDR3 is 15 residues. The V end was cut by 6 bases, the J end by 7 bases, with 21 bases between. The CDR3: CASRQDGVGGGTQYF. The CDR3 DNA is TGTGCCAGTAGGCAGGACGGGGTTGGAGGAGGGACCCAGTACTTC.